The entry that follows covers one TCR beta chain sequence. The antigen it recognizes is unknown. The input lacks base qualities; no much larger clone sits a single base away. Genomic DNA was extracted from sorted cells with the Quick-DNA Microprep Kit. Amplification of TCRbeta DNA was done with the immunoSEQ hsTCRbeta kit, following the protocol from the manufacturer. TCRbeta libraries were sequenced on an Illumina MiSeq instrument. From the authors' description of their analysis: Once out-of-frame sequences had been removed, approximately 2,000,000 distinct TCRbeta sequences were left, which works out to an average of around 73,000 per individual. Each individual was scored according to the count of 160 or so previously reported CMV-associated TCRbeta sequences and the total productive distinct TCRbeta count. A beta-binomial model was reimplemented in Python, and random forests from scikit-learn, run with default parameters, were trained on data from the US cohort. Classifier performance on the Belgian cohort was summarized as median AUC with percentile confidence intervals calculated over 10,000 bootstrap iterations. Imported from immuneACCESS, the table was reduced by TCRdb to in-frame sequences with V and J called. These copies leave out some clones; in studies compared against another copy, an unresolved V gene accounts for under half, and the cause of the remainder is not known. The V and J calls and clone size come from that table; D and trimming were worked out from the DNA. The sample table holds about 75,000 clones, of which around 78% were seen once. Of the sample, 2% to 3% falls within the top ten clones.

The sample comes from a study of memory CD4+ T cells and cytomegalovirus serostatus (dated by TCRdb to between 2018 and 2021). Notes on the research overall: The roughly 35 healthy Belgian adults in the cohort included 9 who were CMV seropositive and roughly 25 who were CMV seronegative. CD4+ memory TCRbeta repertoires of a Belgian cohort with known cytomegalovirus serostatus were sequenced in order to replicate a published TCR-based CMV serostatus classifier. The study at large found these results: CMV serostatus prediction reached a median bootstrapped AUC of 0.95 with the original framework and just under 0.93 with a US-trained random forest. Only CD4+CD45RO+ memory cells were sequenced, unlike the original study, which covered naive and memory CD4+ and CD8+ populations. Of over 150 previously reported CMV-associated TCRbeta sequences, approximately 64 appeared in the CD4+ memory repertoires, each in one to five individuals. On the Belgian cohort, the classifier based on the original framework reached a median bootstrapped AUC of nearly 0.96, with a 95% CI of 0.76-1.00. The results were interpreted as suggesting that the CMV-associated TCR signature is largely present in the CD4+ memory repertoire.

As encoded in the germline V gene, CDR1 is SNHLY while CDR2 is FYNNEI. The CDR3, cysteine through phenylalanine, is 15 amino acids long. CDR3 DNA only is kept here, 45 bases in frame from base 1. Unmatched junction bases come to 7, with V trimmed by 5 bases and J by 1 base. Single viable CD3+CD4+CD8-CD45RO+ cells were sorted as memory CD4+ T cells on a FACSAria II. CMV serostatus was determined using a Roche Elecsys assay that detects serum IgG against CMV pp150, pp28, p38 and p52. After thawing, total CD4+ T cells were enriched by positive selection with CD4 magnetic microbeads. Samples originated from another study that specifically interrogated the CD4+ T cell memory repertoire. Peripheral blood mononuclear cells were isolated and cryopreserved following standard operating procedures; serum was stored at -80 °C. The staining relied on CD3-PerCP (BW264/56), CD4-APC (RPA-T4), CD45RO-PE (UCHT1) and CD8-Pacific Orange (3B5) antibodies, and Sytox blue was used to exclude non-viable cells.

The sequence was obtained from an adult in good health and CMV-seropositive. The chain employs TRBV2 and TRBJ1-1, with 7 middle bases fitting TRBD1. The sequencing sample was made of memory CD4+ T cells from blood. The CDR3 is CASSTIRTGNTEAFF. The nucleotide sequence is TGTGCCAGCAGTACCATTAGGACAGGGAACACTGAAGCTTTCTTT.